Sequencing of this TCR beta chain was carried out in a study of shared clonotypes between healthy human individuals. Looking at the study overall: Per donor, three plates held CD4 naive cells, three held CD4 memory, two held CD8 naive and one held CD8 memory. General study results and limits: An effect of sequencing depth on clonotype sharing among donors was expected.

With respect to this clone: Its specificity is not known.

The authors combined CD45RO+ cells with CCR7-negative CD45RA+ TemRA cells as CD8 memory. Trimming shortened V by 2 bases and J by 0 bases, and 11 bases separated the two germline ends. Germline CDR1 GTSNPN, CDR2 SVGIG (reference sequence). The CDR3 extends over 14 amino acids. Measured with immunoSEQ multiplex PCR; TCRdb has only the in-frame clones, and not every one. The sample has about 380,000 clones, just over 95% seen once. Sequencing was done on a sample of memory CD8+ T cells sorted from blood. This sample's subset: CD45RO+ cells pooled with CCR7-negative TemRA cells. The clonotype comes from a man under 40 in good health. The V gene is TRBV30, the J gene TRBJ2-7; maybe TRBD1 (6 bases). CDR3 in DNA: TGTGCCTGGAGTCGGGACACTCACTCCTACGAGCAGTACTTC. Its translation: CAWSRDTHSYEQYF.